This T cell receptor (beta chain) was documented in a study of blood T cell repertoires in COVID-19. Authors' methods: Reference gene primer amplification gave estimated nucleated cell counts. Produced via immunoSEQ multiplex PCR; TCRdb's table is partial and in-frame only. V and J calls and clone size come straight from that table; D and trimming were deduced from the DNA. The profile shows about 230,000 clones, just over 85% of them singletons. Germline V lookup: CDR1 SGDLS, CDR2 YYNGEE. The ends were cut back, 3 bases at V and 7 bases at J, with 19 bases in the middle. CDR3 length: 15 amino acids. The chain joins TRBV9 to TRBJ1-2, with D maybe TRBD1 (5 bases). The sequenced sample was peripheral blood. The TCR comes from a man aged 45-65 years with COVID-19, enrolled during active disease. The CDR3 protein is CASSEGPAGFGGYTF. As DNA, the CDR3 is TGTGCCAGCAGCGAGGGCCCCGCAGGGTTCGGTGGCTACACCTTC.